The following is a T cell receptor beta chain sequence with its context. Its matching antigen is unknown. The beta constant-region primer was an equimolar mix of two oligonucleotides covering TRBC1 and TRBC2. Ligated cDNA was amplified by four rounds of PCR with nested alpha and beta constant-region primers and SP2. Each CDR3 protein is one row after TCRdb ran MiXCR on the UMI-ligation and nested PCR reads. In the table there are tens of thousands of distinct CDR3 sequences, around 20% of which are singletons. The sample belongs to a study of naive and memory T cell subsets. Study-wide findings and caveats: Gini index rose across naive, CM, EM and EMRA in CD4 and CD8. Naive and memory repertoire findings lacked a ground truth for validation.

CD4+ T cell IFNgamma after overnight CMV lysate exposure gave donor CMV status. The sample consisted of effector memory CD4+ T cells from blood. Subset described: effector memory, CD45RA- CD27-. This TCR was recovered from a human donor in good health.

The CDR3 sequence: CASSYRQGRNQPQHF. The CDR3 coding sequence is TGTGCCAGCAGTTACCGCCAGGGGCGAAATCAGCCCCAGCATTTT. The rearrangement links TRBV6-2 or TRBV6-3 to TRBJ1-5; D possibly corresponds to TRBD1 (6 bases). Germline assignment: CDR1 MNHEY and CDR2 SVGEGT. This CDR3 spans 15 amino acids. Trimming took 2 bases from V and 4 from J, leaving 12 bases between them.